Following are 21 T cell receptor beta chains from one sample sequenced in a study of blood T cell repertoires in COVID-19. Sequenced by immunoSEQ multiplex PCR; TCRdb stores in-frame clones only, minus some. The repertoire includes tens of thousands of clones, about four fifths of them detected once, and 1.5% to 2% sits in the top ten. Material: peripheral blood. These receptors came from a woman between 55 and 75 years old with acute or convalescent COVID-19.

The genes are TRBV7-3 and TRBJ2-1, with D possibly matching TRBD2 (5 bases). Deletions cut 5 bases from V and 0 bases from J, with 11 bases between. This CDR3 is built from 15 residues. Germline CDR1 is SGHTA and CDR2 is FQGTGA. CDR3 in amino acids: CASSQAVSSYNEQFF. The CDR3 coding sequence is TGTGCCAGCAGCCAAGCGGTGAGCTCCTACAATGAGCAGTTCTTC.

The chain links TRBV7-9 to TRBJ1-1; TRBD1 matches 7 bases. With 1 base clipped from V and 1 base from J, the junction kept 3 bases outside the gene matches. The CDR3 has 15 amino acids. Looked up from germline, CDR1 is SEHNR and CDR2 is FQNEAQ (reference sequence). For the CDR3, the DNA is TGTGCCAGCAGCTTAGAGGGGGCCGGGAACACTGAAGCTTTCTTT. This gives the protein CASSLEGAGNTEAFF.

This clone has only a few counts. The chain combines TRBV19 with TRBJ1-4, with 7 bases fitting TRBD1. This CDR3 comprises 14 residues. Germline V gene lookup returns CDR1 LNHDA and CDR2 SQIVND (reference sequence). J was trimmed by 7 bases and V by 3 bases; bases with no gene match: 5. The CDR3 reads CASSIREGAEKLFF. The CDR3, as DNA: TGTGCCAGTAGTATTCGCGAGGGGGCTGAAAAACTGTTTTTT.

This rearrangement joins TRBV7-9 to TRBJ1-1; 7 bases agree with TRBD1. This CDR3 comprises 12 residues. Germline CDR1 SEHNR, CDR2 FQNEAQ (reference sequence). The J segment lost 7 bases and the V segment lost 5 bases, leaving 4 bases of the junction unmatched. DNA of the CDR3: TGTGCCAGCAGCGCCGGGACAGTTGAAGCTTTCTTT. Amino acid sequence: CASSAGTVEAFF.

This CDR3 is CASSSLAGVFYNEQFF. The CDR3 nucleotides are TGTGCCAGTAGTAGCCTAGCGGGGGTGTTCTACAATGAGCAGTTCTTC. The chain has TRBV19 and TRBJ2-1; 10 nucleotides align to TRBD2. The germline V gene has CDR1 LNHDA and CDR2 SQIVND (reference sequence). After removal of 4 bases from V and 3 bases from J, the junction contained 6 bases not matched to a gene. The CDR3 consists of 16 residues.

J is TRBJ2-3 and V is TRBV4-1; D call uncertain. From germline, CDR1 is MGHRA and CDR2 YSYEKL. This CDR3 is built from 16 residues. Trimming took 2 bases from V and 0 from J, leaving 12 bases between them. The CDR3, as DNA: TGCGCCAGCAGCCAATTTTTTATTACTAGCACAGATACGCAGTATTTT. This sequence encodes CASSQFFITSTDTQYF.

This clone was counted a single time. CDR3 bases: TGCGCCAGCAGCATGGACAGGGAGAATTCACCCCTCCACTTT. Its protein is CASSMDRENSPLHF. This chain uses TRBV5-1 with TRBJ1-6; 8 bases line up with TRBD1. The germline CDR1 and CDR2 sequences are SGHRS and YFSETQ. The ends lost 4 bases at V and 7 bases at J; junction bases unmatched: 4. The CDR3 is 14 amino acids.

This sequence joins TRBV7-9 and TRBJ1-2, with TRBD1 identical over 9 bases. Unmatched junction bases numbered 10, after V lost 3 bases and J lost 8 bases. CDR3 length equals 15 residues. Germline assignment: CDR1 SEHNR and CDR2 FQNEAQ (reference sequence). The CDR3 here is CASSLDRGTEGGYTF. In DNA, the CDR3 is TGTGCCAGCAGCTTGGACAGGGGAACGGAGGGAGGCTACACCTTC. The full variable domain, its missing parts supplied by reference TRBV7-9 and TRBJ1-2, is DTGVSQNPRHKITKRGQNVTFRCDPISEHNRLYWYRQTLGQGPEFLTYFQNEAQLEKSRLLSDRFSAERPKGSFSTLEIQRTEQGDSAMYLCASSLDRGTEGGYTFGSGTRLTVV.

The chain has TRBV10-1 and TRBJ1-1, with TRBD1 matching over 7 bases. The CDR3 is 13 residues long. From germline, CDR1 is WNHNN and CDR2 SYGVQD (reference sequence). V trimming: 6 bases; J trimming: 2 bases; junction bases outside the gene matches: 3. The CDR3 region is CASRQGPNTEAFF. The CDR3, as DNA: TGCGCCAGCAGACAGGGGCCCAACACTGAAGCTTTCTTT.

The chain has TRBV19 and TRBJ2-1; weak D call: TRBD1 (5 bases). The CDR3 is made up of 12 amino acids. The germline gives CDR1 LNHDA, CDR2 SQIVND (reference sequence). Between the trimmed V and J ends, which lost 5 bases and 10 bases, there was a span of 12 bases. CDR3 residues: CASSFQGKEQFF. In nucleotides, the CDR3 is TGTGCCAGTAGTTTCCAGGGCAAAGAGCAGTTCTTC.

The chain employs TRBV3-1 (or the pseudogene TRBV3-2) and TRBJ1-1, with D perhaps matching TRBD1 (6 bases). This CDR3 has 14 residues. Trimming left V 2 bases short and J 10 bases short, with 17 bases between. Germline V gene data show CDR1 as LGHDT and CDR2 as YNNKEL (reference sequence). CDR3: CASSQRRGGVRAFF. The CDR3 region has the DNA TGTGCCAGCAGCCAACGCAGAGGGGGGGTAAGAGCTTTCTTT.

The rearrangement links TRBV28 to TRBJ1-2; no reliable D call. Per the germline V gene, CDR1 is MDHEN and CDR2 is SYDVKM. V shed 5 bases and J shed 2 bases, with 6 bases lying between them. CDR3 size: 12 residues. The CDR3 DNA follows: TGTGCCAGCAGTACTCTGAACTATGGCTACACCTTC. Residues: CASSTLNYGYTF.

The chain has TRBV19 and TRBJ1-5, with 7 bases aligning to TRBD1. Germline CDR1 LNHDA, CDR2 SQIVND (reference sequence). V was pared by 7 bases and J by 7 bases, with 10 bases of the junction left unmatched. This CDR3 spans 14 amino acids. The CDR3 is CASNERQGIQPQHF. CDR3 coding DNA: TGTGCCAGTAATGAACGACAGGGCATACAGCCCCAGCATTTT.

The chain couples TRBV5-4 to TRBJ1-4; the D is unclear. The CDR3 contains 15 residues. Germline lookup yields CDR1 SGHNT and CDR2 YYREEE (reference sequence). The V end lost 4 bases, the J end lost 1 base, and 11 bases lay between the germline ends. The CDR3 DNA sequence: TGTGCCAGCAGCCCCACCCACGGAACTAATGAAAAACTGTTTTTT. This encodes CASSPTHGTNEKLFF. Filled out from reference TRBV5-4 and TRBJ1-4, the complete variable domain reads ETGVTQSPTHLIKTRGQQVTLRCSSQSGHNTVSWYQQALGQGPQFIFQYYREEENGRGNFPPRFSGLQFPNYSSELNVNALELDDSALYLCASSPTHGTNEKLFFGSGTQLSVL.

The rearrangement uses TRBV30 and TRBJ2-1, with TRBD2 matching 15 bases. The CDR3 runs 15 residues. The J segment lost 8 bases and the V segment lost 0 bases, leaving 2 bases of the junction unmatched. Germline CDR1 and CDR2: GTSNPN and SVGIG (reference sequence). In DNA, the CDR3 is TGTGCCTGGAGTGTCGGACTAGCGGGAGGGGATGAGCAGTTCTTC. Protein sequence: CAWSVGLAGGDEQFF.

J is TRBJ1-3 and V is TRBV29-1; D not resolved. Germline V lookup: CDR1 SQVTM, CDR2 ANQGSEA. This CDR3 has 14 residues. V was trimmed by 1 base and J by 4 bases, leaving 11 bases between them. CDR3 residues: CSVEVNRGGNTIYF. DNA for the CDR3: TGCAGCGTTGAAGTGAATAGAGGGGGAAACACCATATATTTT. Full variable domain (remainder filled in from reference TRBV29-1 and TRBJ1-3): SAVISQKPSRDICQRGTSLTIQCQVDSQVTMMFWYRQQPGQSLTLIATANQGSEATYESGFVIDKFPISRPNLTFSTLTVSNMSPEDSSIYLCSVEVNRGGNTIYFGEGSWLTVV.

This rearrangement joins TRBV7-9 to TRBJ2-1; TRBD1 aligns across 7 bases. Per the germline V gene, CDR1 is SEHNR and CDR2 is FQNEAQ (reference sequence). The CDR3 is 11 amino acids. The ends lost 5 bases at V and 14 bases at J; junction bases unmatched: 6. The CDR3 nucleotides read TGTGCCAGCAGCCCTGGGACAGAAAAGTTCTTC. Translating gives CASSPGTEKFF. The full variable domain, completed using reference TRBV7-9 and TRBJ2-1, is DTGVSQNPRHKITKRGQNVTFRCDPISEHNRLYWYRQTLGQGPEFLTYFQNEAQLEKSRLLSDRFSAERPKGSFSTLEIQRTEQGDSAMYLCASSPGTEKFFGPGTRLTVL.

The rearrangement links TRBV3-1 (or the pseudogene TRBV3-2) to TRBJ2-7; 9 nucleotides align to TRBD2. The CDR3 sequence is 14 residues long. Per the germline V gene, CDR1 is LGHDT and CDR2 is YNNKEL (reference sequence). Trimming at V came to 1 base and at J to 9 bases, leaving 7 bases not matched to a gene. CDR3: CASSQAGTSLPQYF. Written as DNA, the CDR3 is TGTGCCAGCAGCCAAGCGGGGACTAGCCTTCCGCAGTACTTC.

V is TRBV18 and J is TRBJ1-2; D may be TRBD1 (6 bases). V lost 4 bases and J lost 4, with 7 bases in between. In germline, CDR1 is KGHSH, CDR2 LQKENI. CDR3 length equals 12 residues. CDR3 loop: CASSRGGYGYTF. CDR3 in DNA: TGTGCCAGCTCACGAGGGGGCTATGGCTACACCTTC. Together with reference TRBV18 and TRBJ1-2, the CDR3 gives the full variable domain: NAGVMQNPRHLVRRRGQEARLRCSPMKGHSHVYWYRQLPEEGLKFMVYLQKENIIDESGMPKERFSAEFPKEGPSILRIQQVVRGDSAAYFCASSRGGYGYTFGSGTRLTVV.

For the CDR3, the DNA is TGTGCCAGTAGTATAAGCTTAGACTTCCAAGAGACCCAGTACTTC. Its protein product is CASSISLDFQETQYF. The V and J genes are TRBV19 and TRBJ2-5; D ambiguous. V was trimmed by 2 bases and J by 1 base, leaving 11 bases between them. In germline, CDR1 is LNHDA, CDR2 SQIVND (reference sequence). The CDR3 contains 15 residues.

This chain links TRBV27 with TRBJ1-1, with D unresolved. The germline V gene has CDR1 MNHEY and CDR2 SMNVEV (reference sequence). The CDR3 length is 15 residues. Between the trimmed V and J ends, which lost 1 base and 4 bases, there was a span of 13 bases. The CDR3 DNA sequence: TGTGCCAGCAGTTTATTGGCGGGTGAGGCCACTGAAGCTTTCTTT. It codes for CASSLLAGEATEAFF.